A single T cell receptor beta chain is shown here with its context. Its antigen specificity is not known. No much larger clonotype is one base removed from it; base qualities were not supplied. This entry comes from a study of blood T cell repertoires in COVID-19 (dated by TCRdb to the early 2020s). Broadly, across the study: Samples covering the acute and convalescent phases of COVID-19 were provided by collaborators in the United States, Italy and Spain. The material from the prospective study consisted of cDNA or gDNA derived from T cells, B-cell-depleted T cells, or PBMCs. Deeply sampled blood TCRbeta repertoires from subjects exposed to, actively infected with, or recovered from COVID-19 were included in the dataset. The repertoires were released in a freely available public database meant as a resource for research on the immune response to SARS-CoV-2. Samples were obtained from the ongoing ImmuneRACE study (first 160 participants) and from 950 to 1,500 subjects provided by 6 global collaborators. The sample metadata nearly always contained a de-identified subject ID, COVID-19 status, age in years and sex. Where available, HLA class I and class II types were obtained from metadata supplied by the sample provider rather than from assay-based typing. Paper-wide results and their limitations: How much clinical and demographic metadata was included differed by source and by participant, and the metadata was provided uncurated.

In Seattle, one collaborating source enrolled patients while the infection was active and tracked those patients longitudinally over the course of disease. Each collaborating institution followed its own protocols to collect whole blood in K2EDTA tubes. Collaborator samples were shipped for TCRbeta analysis as frozen whole blood, isolated PBMCs, or DNA extracted from either sample type. TCRbeta CDR3 regions were amplified from genomic DNA using the immunoSEQ Assay, a bias-controlled multiplex PCR. As for how the authors treated the data: The number of nucleated cells in each sample was estimated by amplification of reference gene primers within the assay. Sequence reads were collapsed and filtered to measure the absolute abundance of every unique TCRbeta CDR3 rearrangement. For each sample, productive Simpson clonality was calculated by taking the square root of Simpson's diversity index across productive rearrangements. TCRdb provides this immuneACCESS table in a form limited to in-frame rearrangements. Some clones are lacking; in checked studies, under half of them reflect an unresolved V gene, and why the rest are absent is not known. The V and J calls and clone size are taken from that table; D and trimming were inferred from the DNA. This sample comprises 150,000 to 180,000 clones, approximately 81% of them detected only once. The ten largest clones take up roughly 8.3% of the sample.

Sequenced input: peripheral blood. This TCR derives from a woman aged 55-69 years with COVID-19, enrolled during active disease.

The CDR3 reads as follows: CASRMGQGNYGYTF. The nucleotide sequence is TGTGCCAGCAGAATGGGGCAGGGGAACTATGGCTACACCTTC. Here the chain combines TRBV27 and TRBJ1-2; the best D guess is TRBD1, with 6 bases matching. The CDR3 measures 14 amino acids from cysteine to phenylalanine. The read is trimmed to its CDR3 DNA, 42 bases read in frame from base 1. Sequences MNHEY (CDR1) and SMNVEV (CDR2) are obtained from the germline V gene (reference sequence). V loses 6 bases, J loses 2 bases, and the germline ends lie 13 bases apart.